This passage covers 10 T cell receptor beta chains from one sample sequenced in a study of control samples from healthy donors and cancer patients. Some clones are missing from TCRdb's copy, which holds only in-frame ones; the method was immunoSEQ multiplex PCR. This table holds approximately 90,000 clones, approximately 80% found once. The sequenced sample consisted of blood. These receptors were obtained from a man younger than 40 in good health.

This chain links TRBV14 with TRBJ1-3; D is possibly TRBD1 (5 bases). The CDR3 has 17 residues. Between the trimmed V and J ends, which lost 0 bases and 4 bases, there was a span of 16 bases. Germline CDR1 reads SGHDN; CDR2 reads FVKESK. The CDR3 DNA sequence: TGTGCCAGCAGCCAAGATGCGCCCCAAAGGGGCGGAAACACCATATATTTT. Its translation: CASSQDAPQRGGNTIYF.

V gene TRBV4-2 combines with J gene TRBJ2-3; 9 bases align to TRBD2. This CDR3 region has 15 residues. Germline V gene sequence: CDR1 LGHNA, CDR2 YNFKEQ. The V segment lost 6 bases and the J segment 0 bases; nucleotides outside the gene matches: 4. The CDR3 is CASRRGGASTDTQYF. The CDR3 coding sequence is TGTGCCAGCAGGCGCGGGGGGGCGAGCACAGATACGCAGTATTTT.

This clone was seen only a few times. The chain couples TRBV19 to TRBJ1-1; no clear D. The V and J ends lost 4 bases and 1 base respectively, with 10 bases between them. This CDR3 is built from 14 residues. The germline V gene has CDR1 LNHDA and CDR2 SQIVND (reference sequence). This CDR3 reads CASSRLRQNTEAFF. The CDR3 coding sequence is TGTGCCAGTAGTAGATTACGACAGAACACTGAAGCTTTCTTT.

To note about this clone: The same CDR3 can be traced to other DNA sequences in this sample. The rearrangement joins TRBV7-3 to TRBJ2-2; the D is unclear. Germline V gene data show CDR1 as SGHTA and CDR2 as FQGTGA. With 4 bases removed from V and 3 bases from J, the gap between germline ends came to 3 bases. This CDR3 is 12 amino acids long. The CDR3 is CASSSDTGELFF. DNA of the CDR3: TGTGCCAGCAGCTCGGACACCGGGGAGCTGTTTTTT.

A single count supports this clone. The chain joins TRBV28 to TRBJ2-3; unclear D gene. CDR3 length equals 14 residues. With 4 bases removed from V and 2 bases from J, the gap between germline ends came to 10 bases. From germline, CDR1 is MDHEN and CDR2 SYDVKM. Here the CDR3 reads CASSSTLPTDTQYF. The CDR3 DNA reads as TGTGCCAGCAGTTCCACCCTCCCCACAGATACGCAGTATTTT.

The chain recombines TRBV6-6 with TRBJ2-7; possibly TRBD1 or TRBD2 for D (5 bases each). Germline CDR1 is MNHNY and CDR2 is SVGAGI (reference sequence). This CDR3 comprises 15 residues. With 5 bases removed from V and 2 bases from J, the gap between germline ends came to 16 bases. For the CDR3, the DNA is TGTGCCAGCAGTCCCCCGGGGACCATCACCTACGAGCAGTACTTC. Translating gives CASSPPGTITYEQYF.

The chain employs TRBV9 and TRBJ2-3; TRBD2 aligns across 10 bases. This CDR3 has 20 residues. J was trimmed by 0 bases and V by 0 bases; bases with no gene match: 13. Germline V lookup: CDR1 SGDLS, CDR2 YYNGEE. CDR3 region: CASSVGLWASGGRSTDTQYF. Written as DNA, the CDR3 is TGTGCCAGCAGCGTAGGGCTTTGGGCTAGCGGGGGCCGCAGCACAGATACGCAGTATTTT.

This clone was detected only a few times. J is TRBJ2-7 and V is TRBV18; D is uncertain. The CDR3 covers 14 residues. Germline V CDR1 and CDR2: KGHSH, LQKENI. V was clipped by 6 bases and J by 2 bases, with 14 bases between them. The CDR3: CASSPGSTAYEQYF. The CDR3 DNA is TGTGCCAGCTCCCCCGGGTCAACGGCCTACGAGCAGTACTTC.

This clone was observed once. In DNA, the CDR3 is TGTGCCAGCAGCTTAGATCGCCTAGCGGGGGGGGTCGTAGAGACCCAGTACTTC. Translating gives CASSLDRLAGGVVETQYF. The chain is built from TRBV7-9 and TRBJ2-5, with TRBD2 matching over 12 bases. CDR1 is SEHNR, CDR2 FQNEAQ, per germline (reference sequence). The CDR3 sequence is 18 residues long. The ends lost 1 base at V and 4 bases at J; junction bases unmatched: 10.

The rearrangement uses TRBV5-3 and TRBJ1-2; D unresolved. TRBV5-3 is annotated as an ORF whose role is uncertain. The CDR3 has 14 residues. Trimming pared 1 base from V and 0 bases from J, leaving 7 bases between. CDR3 DNA: TGTGCCAGAAGCTTGTTAGGGTCTAACTATGGCTACACCTTC. This translates into CARSLLGSNYGYTF.